A selection of T cell receptor beta chains follows, all from one sample in a study of T cell responses to AZD1222 COVID-19 vaccine. The table came from immunoSEQ multiplex PCR; TCRdb's copy has only in-frame clones and leaves some out. The sample comprises about 130,000 clones, over 85% of which are singletons, and under 6.5% rests with the top ten. The source was peripheral blood, collected on day 0 of AZD1222 vaccination. The receptors originated from an adult in good health. Each CDR3 is given with its conserved first and last residue. Fields, in order: CDR3 protein, CDR3 DNA, J gene, V gene, D gene, clone size, CDR3 length. The D gene is left open where the match is weak. A clone size is listed for some rows: how often the clone was seen (once, few, many), or a class if it is expanded.

CDR3 protein: CASSEVGGVRSPLHF
CDR3 DNA: TGTGCCAGCAGTGAAGTAGGGGGCGTTCGTTCACCCCTCCACTTT
J gene: TRBJ1-6
V gene: TRBV6-1
D gene: TRBD1
clone size: NA
CDR3 length: 15

CDR3 protein: CAPDKLAGAFASSYNEQFF
CDR3 DNA: TGTGCCCCGGATAAACTAGCGGGAGCCTTCGCGAGCTCCTACAATGAGCAGTTCTTC
J gene: TRBJ2-1
V gene: TRBV7-9
D gene: TRBD2
clone size: NA
CDR3 length: 19

CDR3 protein: CASSVVPTGYGYTF
CDR3 DNA: TGTGCCAGCAGCGTAGTGCCGACAGGCTATGGCTACACCTTC
J gene: TRBJ1-2
V gene: TRBV9
D gene: NA
clone size: NA
CDR3 length: 14

CDR3 protein: CASSYFTGFNEKLFF
CDR3 DNA: TGTGCCAGCAGTTATTTTACAGGGTTCAATGAAAAACTGTTTTTT
J gene: TRBJ1-4
V gene: TRBV6-6
D gene: NA
clone size: NA
CDR3 length: 15

CDR3 protein: CASSESRGAYNEQFF
CDR3 DNA: TGCGCCAGCAGTGAGTCGCGGGGCGCTTACAATGAGCAGTTCTTC
J gene: TRBJ2-1
V gene: TRBV10-1
D gene: NA
clone size: NA
CDR3 length: 15

CDR3 protein: CASRDRVNQPQHF
CDR3 DNA: TGTGCCAGCCGGGACAGGGTAAATCAGCCCCAGCATTTT
J gene: TRBJ1-5
V gene: TRBV28
D gene: TRBD1
clone size: NA
CDR3 length: 13

CDR3 protein: CASSQDLPGGTSGAYTGELFF
CDR3 DNA: TGTGCCAGCAGCCAAGATCTACCAGGGGGTACTAGCGGGGCTTACACCGGGGAGCTGTTTTTT
J gene: TRBJ2-2
V gene: TRBV3-1/TRBV3-2
D gene: TRBD2
clone size: NA
CDR3 length: 21

CDR3 protein: CASSSPSLNYGYTF
CDR3 DNA: TGTGCCAGCAGCTCCCCCAGTCTTAACTATGGCTACACCTTC
J gene: TRBJ1-2
V gene: TRBV7-2
D gene: NA
clone size: NA
CDR3 length: 14

CDR3 protein: CASSLGQNDEKLFF
CDR3 DNA: TGCGCCAGCAGCTTGGGTCAGAATGATGAAAAACTGTTTTTT
J gene: TRBJ1-4
V gene: TRBV5-1
D gene: NA
clone size: NA
CDR3 length: 14

CDR3 protein: CASIWFRSTGELFF
CDR3 DNA: TGTGCCAGCATCTGGTTTCGCAGCACCGGGGAGCTGTTTTTT
J gene: TRBJ2-2
V gene: TRBV2
D gene: NA
clone size: NA
CDR3 length: 14

CDR3 protein: CASSRGQADSPLHF
CDR3 DNA: TGTGCCAGCAGCCGGGGACAGGCAGATTCACCCCTCCACTTT
J gene: TRBJ1-6
V gene: TRBV6-5
D gene: TRBD1
clone size: NA
CDR3 length: 14

CDR3 protein: CASSQALGGGSTTDTQYF
CDR3 DNA: TGCGCCAGCAGCCAAGCATTGGGGGGGGGTTCTACCACAGATACGCAGTATTTT
J gene: TRBJ2-3
V gene: TRBV4-1
D gene: TRBD2
clone size: NA
CDR3 length: 18

CDR3 protein: CASSARTGVGNTIYF
CDR3 DNA: TGTGCCAGCAGCGCTCGGACAGGGGTTGGAAACACCATATATTTT
J gene: TRBJ1-3
V gene: TRBV2
D gene: TRBD1
clone size: once
CDR3 length: 15

CDR3 protein: CASSEGRETQYF
CDR3 DNA: TGTGCCAGCAGTGAAGGGAGAGAGACCCAGTACTTC
J gene: TRBJ2-5
V gene: TRBV2
D gene: NA
clone size: NA
CDR3 length: 12

CDR3 protein: CSVHGGRGSYNEQFF
CDR3 DNA: TGCAGCGTTCATGGTGGGAGAGGGTCCTACAATGAGCAGTTCTTC
J gene: TRBJ2-1
V gene: TRBV29-1
D gene: NA
clone size: NA
CDR3 length: 15

CDR3 protein: CASSALLDGYEQYF
CDR3 DNA: TGTGCCAGTAGTGCCCTGCTGGACGGCTACGAGCAGTACTTC
J gene: TRBJ2-7
V gene: TRBV19
D gene: NA
clone size: once
CDR3 length: 14

CDR3 protein: CSVATGAKYEQYF
CDR3 DNA: TGCAGCGTTGCGACAGGGGCCAAATACGAGCAGTACTTC
J gene: TRBJ2-7
V gene: TRBV29-1
D gene: TRBD1
clone size: NA
CDR3 length: 13

CDR3 protein: CASSRDYSYEQYF
CDR3 DNA: TGTGCCAGCAGCCGGGACTACTCCTACGAGCAGTACTTC
J gene: TRBJ2-7
V gene: TRBV11-2
D gene: TRBD2
clone size: few
CDR3 length: 13

CDR3 protein: CASSIQGEDYGYTF
CDR3 DNA: TGCGCCAGCAGCATACAGGGGGAGGACTATGGCTACACCTTC
J gene: TRBJ1-2
V gene: TRBV5-1
D gene: TRBD1
clone size: once
CDR3 length: 14

CDR3 protein: CASSPRFNEKLFF
CDR3 DNA: TGTGCCAGCAGCCCCCGCTTTAATGAAAAACTGTTTTTT
J gene: TRBJ1-4
V gene: TRBV14
D gene: NA
clone size: NA
CDR3 length: 13

CDR3 protein: CASSLAQGSGNTIYF
CDR3 DNA: TGTGCCAGCAGCCTAGCCCAGGGCTCTGGAAACACCATATATTTT
J gene: TRBJ1-3
V gene: TRBV3-1/TRBV3-2
D gene: NA
clone size: NA
CDR3 length: 15

CDR3 protein: CASSFSRFPGANVLTF
CDR3 DNA: TGTGCCAGCAGCTTTAGCCGTTTCCCTGGGGCCAACGTCCTGACTTTC
J gene: TRBJ2-6
V gene: TRBV7-8
D gene: NA
clone size: NA
CDR3 length: 16

CDR3 protein: CASSQDLGPWVAEQFF
CDR3 DNA: TGTGCCAGCAGCCAAGATTTGGGCCCGTGGGTGGCTGAGCAGTTCTTC
J gene: TRBJ2-1
V gene: TRBV3-1/TRBV3-2
D gene: NA
clone size: NA
CDR3 length: 16

CDR3 protein: CASSIGGGFISYEQYF
CDR3 DNA: TGTGCCAGTAGTATCGGGGGAGGGTTCATCTCCTACGAGCAGTACTTC
J gene: TRBJ2-7
V gene: TRBV19
D gene: TRBD2
clone size: few
CDR3 length: 16

CDR3 protein: CASSQGDREGSSGRADEQYF
CDR3 DNA: TGCGCCAGCAGTCAAGGGGACAGGGAGGGAAGTAGCGGGAGGGCCGACGAGCAGTACTTC
J gene: TRBJ2-7
V gene: TRBV23-1
D gene: TRBD2
clone size: NA
CDR3 length: 20

CDR3 protein: CASSVGLVVAEQYF
CDR3 DNA: TGTGCCAGCAGCGTTGGACTAGTCGTGGCCGAGCAGTACTTC
J gene: TRBJ2-7
V gene: TRBV9
D gene: TRBD2
clone size: NA
CDR3 length: 14

CDR3 protein: CAWSVRVGANQPQHF
CDR3 DNA: TGTGCCTGGAGTGTAAGGGTGGGGGCCAATCAGCCCCAGCATTTT
J gene: TRBJ1-5
V gene: TRBV30
D gene: NA
clone size: NA
CDR3 length: 15

CDR3 protein: CASSASRNQPQHF
CDR3 DNA: TGTGCCAGCAGTGCCAGCCGAAATCAGCCCCAGCATTTT
J gene: TRBJ1-5
V gene: TRBV2
D gene: NA
clone size: few
CDR3 length: 13

CDR3 protein: CASSSGYRGNQPQHF
CDR3 DNA: TGTGCCAGCAGTTCAGGGTATCGGGGCAATCAGCCCCAGCATTTT
J gene: TRBJ1-5
V gene: TRBV6-6
D gene: NA
clone size: NA
CDR3 length: 15

CDR3 protein: CASSPDRRDGYTF
CDR3 DNA: TGTGCCAGCTCACCAGACAGGCGCGATGGCTACACCTTC
J gene: TRBJ1-2
V gene: TRBV18
D gene: NA
clone size: NA
CDR3 length: 13

CDR3 protein: CASSFGGSSTDTQYF
CDR3 DNA: TGCGCCAGCAGCTTCGGCGGGAGTAGCACAGATACGCAGTATTTT
J gene: TRBJ2-3
V gene: TRBV5-1
D gene: TRBD2
clone size: NA
CDR3 length: 15

CDR3 protein: CASRAEDRAKDTIYF
CDR3 DNA: TGTGCCAGCAGGGCAGAGGACAGGGCGAAGGACACCATATATTTT
J gene: TRBJ1-3
V gene: TRBV6-5
D gene: TRBD1
clone size: NA
CDR3 length: 15

CDR3 protein: CATSIRTGNTEAFF
CDR3 DNA: TGTGCCACCAGCATAAGGACGGGGAACACTGAAGCTTTCTTT
J gene: TRBJ1-1
V gene: TRBV15
D gene: NA
clone size: NA
CDR3 length: 14

CDR3 protein: CASIRGGFHPEAFF
CDR3 DNA: TGTGCCAGCATCCGTGGAGGGTTCCACCCTGAAGCTTTCTTT
J gene: TRBJ1-1
V gene: TRBV27
D gene: NA
clone size: NA
CDR3 length: 14

CDR3 protein: CSVGAGITYEQYF
CDR3 DNA: TGCAGCGTTGGGGCAGGGATAACCTACGAGCAGTACTTC
J gene: TRBJ2-7
V gene: TRBV29-1
D gene: NA
clone size: NA
CDR3 length: 13

CDR3 protein: CASSLGLLNYGYTF
CDR3 DNA: TGCGCCAGCAGCTTGGGGTTATTGAACTATGGCTACACCTTC
J gene: TRBJ1-2
V gene: TRBV5-1
D gene: NA
clone size: NA
CDR3 length: 14

CDR3 protein: CASSLPGRPYNEQFF
CDR3 DNA: TGCGCCAGCAGCTTGCCAGGGAGGCCCTACAATGAGCAGTTCTTC
J gene: TRBJ2-1
V gene: TRBV5-1
D gene: NA
clone size: NA
CDR3 length: 15

CDR3 protein: CASSDRVSEAFF
CDR3 DNA: TGTGCCAGCAGTGATCGTGTGAGTGAAGCTTTCTTT
J gene: TRBJ1-1
V gene: TRBV6-1
D gene: NA
clone size: NA
CDR3 length: 12

CDR3 protein: CSVDLGPDGYTF
CDR3 DNA: TGCAGCGTTGACCTTGGACCAGATGGCTACACCTTC
J gene: TRBJ1-2
V gene: TRBV29-1
D gene: NA
clone size: NA
CDR3 length: 12

CDR3 protein: CASSLSGADTQYF
CDR3 DNA: TGTGCCAGCAGCTTATCAGGGGCCGATACGCAGTATTTT
J gene: TRBJ2-3
V gene: TRBV7-8
D gene: NA
clone size: once
CDR3 length: 13

CDR3 protein: CASKSGGGNQPQHF
CDR3 DNA: TGTGCCAGCAAGTCGGGCGGAGGCAATCAGCCCCAGCATTTT
J gene: TRBJ1-5
V gene: TRBV2
D gene: NA
clone size: NA
CDR3 length: 14

CDR3 protein: CAWTTTDYGYTF
CDR3 DNA: TGTGCCTGGACAACGACAGACTATGGCTACACCTTC
J gene: TRBJ1-2
V gene: TRBV30
D gene: NA
clone size: NA
CDR3 length: 12

CDR3 protein: CASSEGRGINTEAFF
CDR3 DNA: TGTGCCAGCAGTGAAGGCAGAGGAATTAACACTGAAGCTTTCTTT
J gene: TRBJ1-1
V gene: TRBV25-1
D gene: NA
clone size: NA
CDR3 length: 15

CDR3 protein: CASSPGAATPNEQFF
CDR3 DNA: TGTGCCAGCTCTCCCGGGGCAGCGACCCCCAATGAGCAGTTCTTC
J gene: TRBJ2-1
V gene: TRBV18
D gene: NA
clone size: NA
CDR3 length: 15

CDR3 protein: CASSEGTANYGYTF
CDR3 DNA: TGTGCCAGCAGCGAGGGGACGGCGAACTATGGCTACACCTTC
J gene: TRBJ1-2
V gene: TRBV9
D gene: NA
clone size: once
CDR3 length: 14

CDR3 protein: CASRSNEKLFF
CDR3 DNA: TGTGCCAGCAGGTCTAATGAAAAACTGTTTTTT
J gene: TRBJ1-4
V gene: TRBV12-3/TRBV12-4
D gene: NA
clone size: NA
CDR3 length: 11

CDR3 protein: CASSQPRIANEKLFF
CDR3 DNA: TGCGCCAGCAGCCAGCCCAGGATCGCTAATGAAAAACTGTTTTTT
J gene: TRBJ1-4
V gene: TRBV4-1
D gene: NA
clone size: NA
CDR3 length: 15

CDR3 protein: CASSLAPDSQPQHF
CDR3 DNA: TGTGCCAGCAGCTTAGCCCCGGACAGTCAGCCCCAGCATTTT
J gene: TRBJ1-5
V gene: TRBV7-9
D gene: NA
clone size: NA
CDR3 length: 14

CDR3 protein: CASSPGTSITGELFF
CDR3 DNA: TGTGCCAGCAGCCCCGGGACTAGTATTACCGGGGAGCTGTTTTTT
J gene: TRBJ2-2
V gene: TRBV7-3
D gene: TRBD2
clone size: NA
CDR3 length: 15

CDR3 protein: CASRPGQSNYGYTF
CDR3 DNA: TGTGCCAGTAGACCGGGACAGTCCAACTATGGCTACACCTTC
J gene: TRBJ1-2
V gene: TRBV19
D gene: TRBD1
clone size: NA
CDR3 length: 14

CDR3 protein: CASSLMDSPSSYNSPLHF
CDR3 DNA: TGTGCCAGCAGCCTCATGGACAGTCCGAGCTCCTATAATTCACCCCTCCACTTT
J gene: TRBJ1-6
V gene: TRBV9
D gene: NA
clone size: NA
CDR3 length: 18

CDR3 protein: CASSPELGQGNQPQHF
CDR3 DNA: TGTGCCAGCAGCCCGGAACTAGGACAAGGCAATCAGCCCCAGCATTTT
J gene: TRBJ1-5
V gene: TRBV3-1/TRBV3-2
D gene: NA
clone size: NA
CDR3 length: 16

CDR3 protein: CAWSRGNTGELFF
CDR3 DNA: TGTGCCTGGAGTCGGGGAAACACCGGGGAGCTGTTTTTT
J gene: TRBJ2-2
V gene: TRBV30
D gene: NA
clone size: NA
CDR3 length: 13

CDR3 protein: CASSGTTSNTEAFF
CDR3 DNA: TGCGCCAGCAGCGGGACCACATCGAACACTGAAGCTTTCTTT
J gene: TRBJ1-1
V gene: TRBV5-1
D gene: NA
clone size: NA
CDR3 length: 14